A single sample is the source of the 2 T cell receptor beta chains below, sequenced in a study of cytomegalovirus exposure and HLA in healthy donors. The PCR used 60 Vbeta and 13 Jbeta primers. Only in-frame clones appear in the TCRdb table, and some are missing; sequencing was by immunoSEQ multiplex PCR. The sample includes 80,000 to 90,000 clones, roughly 73% of them seen just once. Sample: PBMCs. Source of these receptors: a man aged 35-49 years in good health and CMV-seronegative.

This clone was found a few times. The chain has TRBV5-5 and TRBJ2-1; D ambiguous. The CDR3 runs 14 residues. Trimming removed 4 bases at V and 0 bases at J, with 8 bases between. Germline CDR1 SGHKS, CDR2 YYEKEE (reference sequence). The CDR3 nucleotides read TGTGCCAGCAGCCACTACCTCTCCTACAATGAGCAGTTCTTC. It codes for CASSHYLSYNEQFF.

V is TRBV9 and J is TRBJ1-1; D not resolved. Germline V gives CDR1 SGDLS, CDR2 YYNGEE. This CDR3 has 15 residues. V was clipped by 2 bases and J by 1 base, with 12 bases between them. CDR3 coding DNA: TGTGCCAGCAGCGTGTCCCAGGTGAAGAACACTGAAGCTTTCTTT. This sequence encodes CASSVSQVKNTEAFF. The full variable domain, its missing parts supplied by reference TRBV9 and TRBJ1-1, is DSGVTQTPKHLITATGQRVTLRCSPRSGDLSVYWYQQSLDQGLQFLIQYYNGEERAKGNILERFSAQQFPDLHSELNLSSLELGDSALYFCASSVSQVKNTEAFFGQGTRLTVV.